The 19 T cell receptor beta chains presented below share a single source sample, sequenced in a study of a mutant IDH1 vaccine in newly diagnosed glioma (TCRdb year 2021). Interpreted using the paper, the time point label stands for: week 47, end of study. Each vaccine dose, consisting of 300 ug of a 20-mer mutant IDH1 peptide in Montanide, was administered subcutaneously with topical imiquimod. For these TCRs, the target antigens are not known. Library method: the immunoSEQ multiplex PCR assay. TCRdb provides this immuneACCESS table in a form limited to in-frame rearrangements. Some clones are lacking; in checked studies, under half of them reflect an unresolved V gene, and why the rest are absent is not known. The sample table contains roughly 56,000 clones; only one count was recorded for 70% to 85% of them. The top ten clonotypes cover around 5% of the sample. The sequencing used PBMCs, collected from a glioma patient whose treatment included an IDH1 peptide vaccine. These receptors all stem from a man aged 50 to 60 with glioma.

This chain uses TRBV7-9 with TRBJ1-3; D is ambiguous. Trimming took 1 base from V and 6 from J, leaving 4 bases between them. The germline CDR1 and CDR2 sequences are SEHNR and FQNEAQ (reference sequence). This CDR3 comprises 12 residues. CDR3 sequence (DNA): TGTGCCAGCAGCTTAGTCGAAAACACCATATATTTT. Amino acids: CASSLVENTIYF.

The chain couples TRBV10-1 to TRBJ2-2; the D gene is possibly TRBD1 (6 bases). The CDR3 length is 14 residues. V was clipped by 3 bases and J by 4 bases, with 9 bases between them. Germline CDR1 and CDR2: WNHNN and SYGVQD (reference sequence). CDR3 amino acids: CASSETGITGELFF. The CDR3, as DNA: TGCGCCAGCAGTGAAACAGGGATCACCGGGGAGCTGTTTTTT.

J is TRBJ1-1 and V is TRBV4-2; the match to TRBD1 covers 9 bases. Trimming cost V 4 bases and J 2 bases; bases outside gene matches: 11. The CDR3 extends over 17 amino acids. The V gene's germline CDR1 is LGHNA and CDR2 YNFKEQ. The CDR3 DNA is TGTGCCAGCAGCCTTTACCCGTTGACAGGGGGAAACACTGAAGCTTTCTTT. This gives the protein CASSLYPLTGGNTEAFF.

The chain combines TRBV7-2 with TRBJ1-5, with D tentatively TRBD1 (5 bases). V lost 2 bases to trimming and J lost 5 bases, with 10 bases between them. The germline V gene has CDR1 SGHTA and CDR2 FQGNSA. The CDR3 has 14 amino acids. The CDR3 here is CASSLRDRDQPQHF. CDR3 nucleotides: TGTGCCAGCAGCTTAAGGGACCGAGATCAGCCCCAGCATTTT.

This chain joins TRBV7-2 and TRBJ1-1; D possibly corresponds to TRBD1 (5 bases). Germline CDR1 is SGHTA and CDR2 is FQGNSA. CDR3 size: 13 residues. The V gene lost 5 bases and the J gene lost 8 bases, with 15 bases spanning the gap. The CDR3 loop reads CASSAYRDGEAFF. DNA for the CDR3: TGTGCCAGCAGCGCTTACCGGGACGGGGAAGCTTTCTTT. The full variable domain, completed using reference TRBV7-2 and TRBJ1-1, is GAGVSQSPSNKVTEKGKDVELRCDPISGHTALYWYRQSLGQGLEFLIYFQGNSAPDKSGLPSDRFSAERTGGSVSTLTIQRTQQEDSAVYLCASSAYRDGEAFFGQGTRLTVV.

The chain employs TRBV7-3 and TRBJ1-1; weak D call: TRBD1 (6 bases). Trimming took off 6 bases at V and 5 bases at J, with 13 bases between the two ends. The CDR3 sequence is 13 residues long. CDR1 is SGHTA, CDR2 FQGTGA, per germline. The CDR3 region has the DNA TGTGCCAGCAGATATAAAGGGGGGACTGAAGCTTTCTTT. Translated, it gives CASRYKGGTEAFF.

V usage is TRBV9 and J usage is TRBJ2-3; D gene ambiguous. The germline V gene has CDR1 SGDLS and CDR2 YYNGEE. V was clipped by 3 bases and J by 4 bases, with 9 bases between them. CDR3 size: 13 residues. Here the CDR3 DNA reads TGTGCCAGCAGCGCCGTAGTTGCAGATACGCAGTATTTT. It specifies CASSAVVADTQYF.

This CDR3 is CASSAGLAGGGDTQYF. The CDR3 DNA reads TGTGCCAGCAGTGCGGGACTAGCGGGGGGTGGGGATACGCAGTATTTT. The rearrangement joins TRBV2 to TRBJ2-3; TRBD2 matches 15 bases. The germline V gene has CDR1 SNHLY and CDR2 FYNNEI. V gave up 4 bases and J gave up 6 bases; unmatched junction bases: 5. The CDR3 has 16 amino acids.

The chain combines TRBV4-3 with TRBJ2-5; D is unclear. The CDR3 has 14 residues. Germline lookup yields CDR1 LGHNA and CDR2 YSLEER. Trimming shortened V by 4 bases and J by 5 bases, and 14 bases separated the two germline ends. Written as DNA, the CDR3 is TGCGCCAGCAGCCGAGATCAGCGTCCCGAGACCCAGTACTTC. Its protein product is CASSRDQRPETQYF.

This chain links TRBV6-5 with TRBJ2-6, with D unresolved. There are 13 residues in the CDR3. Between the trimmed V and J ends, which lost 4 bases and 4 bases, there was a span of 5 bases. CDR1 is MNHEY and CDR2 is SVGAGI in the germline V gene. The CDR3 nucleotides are TGTGCCAGCAGTTCACAGGGGGCCAACGTCCTGACTTTC. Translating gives CASSSQGANVLTF.

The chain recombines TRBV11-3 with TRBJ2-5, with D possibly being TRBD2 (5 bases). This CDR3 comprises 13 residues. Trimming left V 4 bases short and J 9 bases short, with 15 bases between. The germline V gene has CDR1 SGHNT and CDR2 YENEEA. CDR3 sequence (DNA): TGTGCCAGCAGCTCAGTGTCTCGGGGTCCCCAGTACTTC. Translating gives CASSSVSRGPQYF.

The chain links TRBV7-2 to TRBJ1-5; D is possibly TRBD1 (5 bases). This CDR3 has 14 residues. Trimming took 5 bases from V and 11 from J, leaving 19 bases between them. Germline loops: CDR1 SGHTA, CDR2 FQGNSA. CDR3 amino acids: CASSPTQGPESQHF. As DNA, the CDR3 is TGTGCCAGCAGCCCGACGCAGGGCCCGGAGTCCCAGCATTTT.

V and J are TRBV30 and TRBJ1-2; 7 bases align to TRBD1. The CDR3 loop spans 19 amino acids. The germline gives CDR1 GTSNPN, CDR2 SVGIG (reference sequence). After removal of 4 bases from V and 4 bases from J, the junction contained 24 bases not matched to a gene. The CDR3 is CAWNYLQGNEFDSGYGYTF. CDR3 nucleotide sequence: TGTGCCTGGAATTATTTACAGGGGAACGAGTTTGACTCCGGCTATGGCTACACCTTC.

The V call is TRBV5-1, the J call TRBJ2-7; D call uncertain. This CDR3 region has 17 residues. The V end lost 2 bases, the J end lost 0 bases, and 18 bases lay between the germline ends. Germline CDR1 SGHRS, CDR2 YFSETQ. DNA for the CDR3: TGCGCCAGCAGCTTTGTCAACATGAACGCAGTCTCCTACGAGCAGTACTTC. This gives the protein CASSFVNMNAVSYEQYF.

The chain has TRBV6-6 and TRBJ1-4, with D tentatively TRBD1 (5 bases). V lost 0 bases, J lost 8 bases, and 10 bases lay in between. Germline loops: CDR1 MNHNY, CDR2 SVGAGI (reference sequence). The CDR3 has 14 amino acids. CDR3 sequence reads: CASSYSTRVEKLFF. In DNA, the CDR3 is TGTGCCAGCAGTTACTCGACCAGGGTCGAAAAACTGTTTTTT.

Written as DNA, the CDR3 is TGTGCCAGTAGTATCGGTTTTAGGGGGCTCAGCAATCAGCCCCAGCATTTT. This gives the protein CASSIGFRGLSNQPQHF. This chain links TRBV19 with TRBJ1-5; 7 nucleotides match TRBD1. This CDR3 is built from 17 residues. Per the germline V gene, CDR1 is LNHDA and CDR2 is SQIVND (reference sequence). V lost 3 bases and J lost 1; bases outside the gene matches: 9.

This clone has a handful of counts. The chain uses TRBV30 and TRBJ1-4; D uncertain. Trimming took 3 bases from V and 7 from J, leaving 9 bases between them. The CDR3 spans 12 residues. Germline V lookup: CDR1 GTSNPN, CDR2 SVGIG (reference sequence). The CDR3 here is CAWRSSLEKLFF. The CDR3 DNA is TGTGCCTGGAGATCGTCTCTTGAAAAACTGTTTTTT.

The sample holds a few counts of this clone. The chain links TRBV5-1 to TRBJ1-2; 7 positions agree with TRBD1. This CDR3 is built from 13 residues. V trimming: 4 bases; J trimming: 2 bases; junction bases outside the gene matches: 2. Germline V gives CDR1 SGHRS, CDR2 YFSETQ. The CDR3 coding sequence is TGCGCCAGCAGCCCGACAGGGAACTATGGCTACACCTTC. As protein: CASSPTGNYGYTF.

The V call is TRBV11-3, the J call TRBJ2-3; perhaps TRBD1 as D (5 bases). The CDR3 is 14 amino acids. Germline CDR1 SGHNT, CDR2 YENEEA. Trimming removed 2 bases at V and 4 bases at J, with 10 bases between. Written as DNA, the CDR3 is TGTGCCAGCAGCTTACGGTTAGGGGCAGATACGCAGTATTTT. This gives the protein CASSLRLGADTQYF.